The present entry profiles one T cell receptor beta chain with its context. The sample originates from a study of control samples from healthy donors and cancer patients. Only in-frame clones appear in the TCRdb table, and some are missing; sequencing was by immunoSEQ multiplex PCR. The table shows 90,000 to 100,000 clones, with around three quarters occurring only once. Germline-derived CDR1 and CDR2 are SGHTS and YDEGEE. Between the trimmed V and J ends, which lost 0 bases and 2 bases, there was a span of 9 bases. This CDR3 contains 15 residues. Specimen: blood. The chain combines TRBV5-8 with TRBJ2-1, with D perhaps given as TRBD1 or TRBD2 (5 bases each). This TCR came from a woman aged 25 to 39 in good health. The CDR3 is CASSLDEGTYNEQFF. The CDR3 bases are TGTGCCAGCAGCTTGGATGAGGGGACCTACAATGAGCAGTTCTTC. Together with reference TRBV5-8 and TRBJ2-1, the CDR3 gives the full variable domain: EAGVTQSPTHLIKTRGQQATLRCSPISGHTSVYWYQQALGLGLQFLLWYDEGEERNRGNFPPRFSGRQFPNYSSELNVNALELEDSALYLCASSLDEGTYNEQFFGPGTRLTVL.